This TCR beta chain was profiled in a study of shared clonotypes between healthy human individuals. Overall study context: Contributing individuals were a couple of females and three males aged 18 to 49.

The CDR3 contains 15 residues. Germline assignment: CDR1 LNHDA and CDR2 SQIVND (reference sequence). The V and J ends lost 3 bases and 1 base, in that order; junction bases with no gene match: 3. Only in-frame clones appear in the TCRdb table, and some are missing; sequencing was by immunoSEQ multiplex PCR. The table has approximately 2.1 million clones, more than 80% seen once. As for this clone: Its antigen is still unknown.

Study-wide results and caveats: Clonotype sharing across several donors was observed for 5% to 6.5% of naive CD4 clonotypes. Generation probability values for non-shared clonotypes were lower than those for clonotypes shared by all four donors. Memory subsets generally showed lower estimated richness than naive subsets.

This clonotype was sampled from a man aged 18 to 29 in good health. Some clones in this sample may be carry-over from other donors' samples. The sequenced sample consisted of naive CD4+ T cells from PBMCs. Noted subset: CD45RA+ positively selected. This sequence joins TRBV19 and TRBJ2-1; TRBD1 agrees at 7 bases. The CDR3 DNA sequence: TGTGCCAGTAGTATCAGGACAGGATCCTACAATGAGCAGTTCTTC. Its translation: CASSIRTGSYNEQFF.